This T cell receptor beta chain was sequenced in a study of early T cells in non-severe SARS-CoV-2 infection. Study-wide context: RNA in bulk from unsorted whole blood was sequenced, and chains were unpaired.

Individual cDNA molecules were tagged with unique molecular identifiers, the study reported. Each CDR3 protein gets one entry after TCRdb re-called the 5' RACE reads with MiXCR. Found here are 80,000 or so distinct CDR3 sequences, about 6% of them singletons; the top ten hold about 7.5%. This clonotype was recorded at least ten times. Its specificity is unknown. Trimming pared 6 bases from V and 7 bases from J, leaving 16 bases between. Germline CDR1 and CDR2: MNHEY and SVGAGI. CDR3 length: 14 residues. Notes on the study in general: Anti-spike CD8 responses were favored in VDJdb matching, and private and CD4 specificities were missed.

Sample: whole blood. The chain couples TRBV6-5 to TRBJ2-1, with no clear D. The TCR was taken from an adult who was a healthcare worker with PCR-confirmed SARS-CoV-2 infection or an uninfected control (not recorded which). CDR3 in amino acids: CASSPLQRMNEQFF. Written as DNA, the CDR3 is TGTGCCAGCAGCCCCTTGCAAAGGATGAATGAGCAGTTCTTC.